The 31 T cell receptor beta chains in this list originate from one sample, sequenced in a study of blood T cell repertoires in COVID-19. Assay used: immunoSEQ multiplex PCR; TCRdb lists only in-frame clones, some missing. This table holds around 250,000 clones, 75% to 90% found once. What was sequenced was PBMCs or T cells enriched from blood (not recorded which). All receptors come from a woman between 40 and 55 years old who had been exposed to COVID-19.

The chain couples TRBV29-1 to TRBJ1-2; 7 positions agree with TRBD1. CDR1 and CDR2 (germline): SQVTM, ANQGSEA. The CDR3 sequence is 13 residues long. With 5 bases clipped from V and 3 bases from J, the junction kept 6 bases outside the gene matches. The CDR3 loop is CSVSNRGYYGYTF. The CDR3 DNA reads TGCAGCGTTAGTAACAGGGGCTACTATGGCTACACCTTC. Full variable domain (remainder filled in from reference TRBV29-1 and TRBJ1-2): SAVISQKPSRDICQRGTSLTIQCQVDSQVTMMFWYRQQPGQSLTLIATANQGSEATYESGFVIDKFPISRPNLTFSTLTVSNMSPEDSSIYLCSVSNRGYYGYTFGSGTRLTVV.

The count of this clone is one. This chain links TRBV12-3 or TRBV12-4 with TRBJ2-7; TRBD2 matches at 8 bases. This CDR3 spans 10 amino acids. The V segment lost 3 bases and the J segment 12 bases; nucleotides outside the gene matches: 1. The CDR3 coding sequence is TGTGCCAGCAGTTTGGCGGGGGGGTACTTC. Translated: CASSLAGGYF.

The chain is built from TRBV27 and TRBJ2-3, with a tentative D call TRBD2 (6 bases). The CDR3 is made up of 17 amino acids. V was shortened by 3 bases and J by 9 bases, with 25 bases between the two germline ends. CDR1 is MNHEY and CDR2 is SMNVEV in the germline V gene (reference sequence). CDR3 loop: CASSFGSGSASMLTQYF. CDR3 nucleotide sequence: TGTGCCAGCAGTTTTGGGTCCGGGAGTGCAAGCATGTTAACGCAGTATTTT.

The chain has TRBV2 and TRBJ1-1; possibly TRBD1 for D (6 bases). Germline V gene lookup returns CDR1 SNHLY and CDR2 FYNNEI. V was clipped by 9 bases and J by 6 bases, with 8 bases between them. The CDR3 runs 10 residues. CDR3 region: CARKGAEAFF. Written as DNA, the CDR3 is TGTGCCAGAAAGGGGGCTGAAGCTTTCTTT.

The chain carries TRBV19 and TRBJ2-5; TRBD1 aligns across 10 bases. Germline trimming cut 8 bases from V and 2 bases from J; bases unmatched to any gene: 5. CDR1 is LNHDA, CDR2 SQIVND, per germline (reference sequence). The CDR3 covers 14 residues. The DNA for the CDR3 is TGTGCCAGTGCACCGGGACAGGGGCAAGAGACCCAGTACTTC. Translation gives CASAPGQGQETQYF.

V and J are TRBV2 and TRBJ1-6; 9 nucleotides align to TRBD1. The germline gives CDR1 SNHLY, CDR2 FYNNEI. The J segment lost 11 bases and the V segment lost 6 bases, leaving 5 bases of the junction unmatched. CDR3 length equals 13 residues. CDR3 residues: CASRDRGITPLHF. The CDR3 DNA reads as TGTGCCAGCAGGGACAGGGGAATAACACCCCTCCACTTT.

The chain is built from TRBV7-6 and TRBJ1-2; D is perhaps TRBD1 (6 bases). V was trimmed by 4 bases and J by 4 bases, leaving 16 bases between them. Germline values: CDR1 SGHVS, CDR2 FNYEAQ. The CDR3 consists of 15 residues. The CDR3 loop reads CASSSPLQGIYGYTF. The CDR3, as DNA: TGTGCCAGCAGCTCCCCGTTACAGGGAATCTATGGCTACACCTTC.

The chain combines TRBV6-4 with TRBJ1-1, with 11 positions matching TRBD1. The CDR3 is made up of 16 amino acids. V dropped 3 bases and J dropped 4; count of bases not matched to a gene: 7. Looked up from germline, CDR1 is MRHNA and CDR2 is SNTAGT. The CDR3 spells CASSDRTGGRGTEAFF. DNA of the CDR3: TGTGCCAGCAGTGATCGGACAGGGGGCAGGGGCACTGAAGCTTTCTTT.

The rearrangement joins TRBV2 to TRBJ2-3; 10 bases map to TRBD2. The germline gives CDR1 SNHLY, CDR2 FYNNEI. This CDR3 is 16 amino acids long. Losses at the gene ends were 6 bases for V and 4 bases for J; bases not matched to a gene: 10. In nucleotides, the CDR3 is TGTGCCAGCAGAGAGAGGAGCGGGAGGGCCCCAGATACGCAGTATTTT. Its protein is CASRERSGRAPDTQYF. The variable domain in full, completed from reference TRBV2 and TRBJ2-3, reads EPEVTQTPSHQVTQMGQEVILRCVPISNHLYFYWYRQILGQKVEFLVSFYNNEISEKSEIFDDQFSVERPDGSNFTLKIRSTKLEDSAMYFCASRERSGRAPDTQYFGPGTRLTVL.

This clone was observed once. The V and J genes are TRBV12-1 and TRBJ2-3; the tabulated D call, TRBD1, remains unverified against the DNA. TRBV12-1 has pseudogene status. The CDR3 length is 17 residues. CDR3 amino acids: CASSFALQGKLTDTQYF. CDR3 sequence (DNA): TGTGCCAGCAGCTTTGCGCTCCAGGGAAAGTTGACAGATACGCAGTATTTT.

The chain is built from TRBV7-2 and TRBJ2-5, with 9 bases aligning to TRBD2. Germline V lookup: CDR1 SGHTA, CDR2 FQGNSA. The CDR3 loop spans 16 amino acids. V shed 5 bases and J 3 bases; nucleotides not matched to a gene: 10. As DNA, the CDR3 is TGTGCCAGCAGCCCCCGGACTAGCGCCTATAAAGAGACCCAGTACTTC. Protein: CASSPRTSAYKETQYF.

V gene TRBV18 combines with J gene TRBJ1-4, with a tentative D call TRBD1 (6 bases). V lost 2 bases and J lost 7, with 11 bases in between. This CDR3 comprises 14 residues. Germline assignment: CDR1 KGHSH and CDR2 LQKENI. CDR3 DNA sequence: TGTGCCAGCTCACCATTAGGGGGAGCTGAAAAACTGTTTTTT. Protein product: CASSPLGGAEKLFF.

V and J are TRBV2 and TRBJ2-7, with 7 bases fitting TRBD2. This CDR3 is built from 14 residues. Looked up from germline, CDR1 is SNHLY and CDR2 is FYNNEI. After removal of 6 bases from V and 1 base from J, the junction contained 6 bases not matched to a gene. CDR3 protein: CASRPSGHSYEQYF. The CDR3, as DNA: TGTGCCAGCAGGCCTAGCGGACATTCCTACGAGCAGTACTTC.

The V and J genes are TRBV28 and TRBJ1-4, with 10 bases identical to TRBD1. Germline V lookup: CDR1 MDHEN, CDR2 SYDVKM. CDR3 length: 16 amino acids. Germline trimming cut 2 bases from V and 7 bases from J; bases unmatched to any gene: 7. CDR3 protein: CASSLPGTGAGEKLFF. Written as DNA, the CDR3 is TGTGCCAGCAGTTTACCCGGGACAGGGGCTGGTGAAAAACTGTTTTTT.

The chain links TRBV4-3 to TRBJ2-7, with D possibly matching TRBD1 (6 bases). With 4 bases removed from V and 4 bases from J, the gap between germline ends came to 17 bases. Per germline, CDR1 LGHNA and CDR2 YSLEER. This CDR3 has 15 residues. The CDR3 nucleotides read TGCGCCAGCAGCCGAGGGGACATGTCGTCTTACGAGCAGTACTTC. This sequence encodes CASSRGDMSSYEQYF.

The chain joins TRBV6-9 to TRBJ1-3; possibly TRBD1 for D (6 bases). The V gene lost 10 bases and the J gene lost 2 bases, with 15 bases spanning the gap. This CDR3 spans 14 amino acids. Germline lookup yields CDR1 MNHGY and CDR2 SVAAGI. CDR3 sequence reads: CATIQGPPGNTIYF. Written as DNA, the CDR3 is TGTGCCACGATACAGGGTCCTCCTGGAAACACCATATATTTT.

V gene TRBV7-2 combines with J gene TRBJ1-5; D is unresolved. V lost 3 bases to trimming and J lost 4 bases, with 19 bases between them. Germline CDR1 and CDR2: SGHTA and FQGNSA. The CDR3 sequence is 17 residues long. The CDR3 DNA is TGTGCCAGCAGCTTGAGAGGACTTGGCGCGATGAATCAGCCCCAGCATTTT. As protein: CASSLRGLGAMNQPQHF.

The chain links TRBV3-1 (or the pseudogene TRBV3-2) to TRBJ2-1; D call uncertain. V dropped 0 bases and J dropped 4 bases, with 13 bases sitting between them. CDR3 length equals 16 residues. Germline V gene sequence: CDR1 LGHDT, CDR2 YNNKEL (reference sequence). The CDR3 loop is CASSQDGLPTYNEQFF. The DNA for the CDR3 is TGTGCCAGCAGCCAAGATGGGCTACCGACGTACAATGAGCAGTTCTTC.

The genes are TRBV4-1 and TRBJ1-2, with unresolved D. V lost 0 bases to trimming and J lost 1 base, with 6 bases between them. The CDR3 totals 14 residues. Germline V gives CDR1 MGHRA, CDR2 YSYEKL. The CDR3 DNA sequence: TGCGCCAGCAGCCAAGATAACAATAACTATGGCTACACCTTC. Its translation is CASSQDNNNYGYTF.

The chain combines TRBV30 with TRBJ2-1, with a tentative D call TRBD2 (6 bases). Germline V CDR1 and CDR2: GTSNPN, SVGIG (reference sequence). This CDR3 has 16 residues. The V gene lost 3 bases and the J gene lost 4 bases, with 19 bases spanning the gap. CDR3 amino acids: CAWRDVDGLPYNEQFF. In DNA, the CDR3 is TGTGCCTGGAGGGACGTGGACGGACTACCGTACAATGAGCAGTTCTTC.

The gene calls are TRBV24-1 and TRBJ1-2; 8 nucleotides align to TRBD1. Germline CDR1 and CDR2: KGHDR and SFDVKD. This CDR3 region has 15 residues. V gave up 7 bases and J gave up 0 bases; unmatched junction bases: 6. CDR3 nucleotide sequence: TGTGCCACCAGGGGGAACAGGGGGTCTAACTATGGCTACACCTTC. As protein: CATRGNRGSNYGYTF.

V usage is TRBV4-1 and J usage is TRBJ1-1; TRBD1 aligns across 8 bases. The CDR3 sequence is 16 residues long. The germline V gene encodes CDR1 MGHRA and CDR2 YSYEKL. V lost 3 bases to trimming and J lost 1 base; unmatched junction nucleotides: 7. The CDR3 DNA sequence: TGCGCCAGCAGCCAGGGACAGGCTGGGGGGAACACTGAAGCTTTCTTT. This gives the protein CASSQGQAGGNTEAFF.

The V call is TRBV7-6, the J call TRBJ1-3, with a tentative D call TRBD1 (5 bases). Germline V lookup: CDR1 SGHVS, CDR2 FNYEAQ. This CDR3 has 16 amino acids. V lost 5 bases and J lost 0, with 14 bases in between. The CDR3 loop reads CASSEQASISGNTIYF. The CDR3 DNA reads TGTGCCAGCAGCGAACAGGCTTCTATCTCTGGAAACACCATATATTTT.

This chain connects TRBV7-3 to TRBJ2-3; D might be TRBD2 (6 bases). The V end lost 3 bases, the J end lost 4 bases, and 17 bases lay between the germline ends. CDR1 and CDR2 from the germline V gene are SGHTA and FQGTGA. The CDR3 runs to 16 residues. This CDR3 is CASSLSPGLPPDTQYF. DNA of the CDR3: TGTGCCAGCAGCTTGTCTCCGGGACTCCCCCCAGATACGCAGTATTTT.

This rearrangement joins TRBV6-2 or TRBV6-3 to TRBJ2-7; possible D gene TRBD1, 5 bases. V lost 6 bases, J lost 3 bases, and 15 bases lay in between. Germline V gives CDR1 MNHEY, CDR2 SVGEGT. The CDR3 covers 14 residues. As DNA, the CDR3 is TGTGCCAGCAGCACGCGTAGACAGCTCTACGAGCAGTACGTC. Translating it yields CASSTRRQLYEQYV.

The V gene is TRBV6-5, the J gene TRBJ2-7; D is uncertain. Trimming removed 0 bases from V and 6 bases from J, with 9 bases in between. The germline gives CDR1 MNHEY, CDR2 SVGAGI. The CDR3 consists of 13 residues. This chain's CDR3 is CASSYSPGTEQYF. The CDR3 coding sequence is TGTGCCAGCAGTTACTCTCCAGGTACCGAGCAGTACTTC.

The genes are TRBV7-2 and TRBJ1-2; possibly TRBD1 for D (6 bases). Trimming cost V 1 base and J 5 bases, with 8 bases left between them. This CDR3 is built from 13 residues. CDR1 and CDR2 (germline): SGHTA, FQGNSA. The CDR3 region has the DNA TGTGCCAGCAGCTTAGAGCAGGGGTATGGCTACACCTTC. Protein: CASSLEQGYGYTF.

The chain combines TRBV7-2 with TRBJ2-3; a possible D gene is TRBD2 (5 bases). Trimming cost V 4 bases and J 8 bases, with 10 bases left between them. The germline gives CDR1 SGHTA, CDR2 FQGNSA. CDR3 length: 12 amino acids. The CDR3 spells CASSSGSSTQYF. The CDR3 region has the DNA TGTGCCAGCAGCTCGGGGTCAAGTACGCAGTATTTT. Complete variable domain (other parts from reference TRBV7-2 and TRBJ2-3): GAGVSQSPSNKVTEKGKDVELRCDPISGHTALYWYRQSLGQGLEFLIYFQGNSAPDKSGLPSDRFSAERTGGSVSTLTIQRTQQEDSAVYLCASSSGSSTQYFGPGTRLTVL.

This sequence joins TRBV4-2 and TRBJ2-6; 13 nucleotides match TRBD2. Germline values: CDR1 LGHNA, CDR2 YNFKEQ. This CDR3 comprises 16 residues. The CDR3 spells CATTSGGSSGANVLTF. DNA of the CDR3: TGTGCGACGACTAGCGGGGGGTCCTCTGGGGCCAACGTCCTGACTTTC.

In its sample, this clone was seen a few times. The V call is TRBV5-4, the J call TRBJ1-1; D not resolved. V was cut by 0 bases and J by 11 bases, with 11 bases left in between. The CDR3 covers 12 residues. CDR1 SGHNT and CDR2 YYREEE come from the germline V gene (reference sequence). The CDR3 loop is CASSLEISAAFF. The CDR3 DNA follows: TGTGCCAGCAGCTTGGAAATATCAGCGGCTTTCTTT. Full variable domain (missing parts from reference TRBV5-4 and TRBJ1-1): ETGVTQSPTHLIKTRGQQVTLRCSSQSGHNTVSWYQQALGQGPQFIFQYYREEENGRGNFPPRFSGLQFPNYSSELNVNALELDDSALYLCASSLEISAAFFGQGTRLTVV.

The chain employs TRBV4-2 and TRBJ2-1; possibly TRBD2 for D (5 bases). Germline values: CDR1 LGHNA, CDR2 YNFKEQ. CDR3 length equals 15 residues. The V and J ends lost 4 bases and 6 bases respectively, with 16 bases between them. The chain's CDR3 is CASSLPTKRSNEQFF. The CDR3 DNA is TGTGCCAGCAGCCTACCGACTAAGAGGTCCAATGAGCAGTTCTTC.